This T cell receptor (beta chain) emerged from a study of CD8 T cells in Susac syndrome. Trimming removed 0 bases from V and 8 bases from J, with 7 bases in between. The CDR3 is 11 residues long. CDR1 DFQATT and CDR2 SNEGSKA come from the germline V gene (reference sequence). With random hexamers, reverse transcription was performed on about 0.45 to 1 ug of RNA. TCRdb called the immunoSEQ multiplex PCR reads again in MiXCR, with one record for every CDR3 protein. Of 200,000 to 250,000 distinct CDR3 sequences in the sample, 85% to 95% are singletons; the top ten hold 0.15% to 0.2%. Study results and caveats: Acknowledgment was made by the study that its TCR sequencing and HLA analysis involved a relatively small number of individuals.

Points on this clonotype: Its antigen remains unknown.

The genes are TRBV20-1 and TRBJ1-1; no clear D. The TCR was taken from a human donor with Susac syndrome. The sequenced sample consisted of CD4+ T cells from PBMCs. The CDR3 nucleotides are TGCAGTGCTAGAGACAGCCTAGAAGCTTTCTTT. Protein product: CSARDSLEAFF.